One T cell receptor beta chain is described in this entry. Its antigen is unidentified. Amplification used 60 Vbeta primers and 13 Jbeta primers. In the study's own analysis: Among the unique TCR beta chains that a later analysis counted, about 86 million in all, some 10 million were shared. Clones were sequenced by immunoSEQ multiplex PCR, and TCRdb holds only the in-frame ones, with some missing. V, J and clone size are those of that table, while D and trimming were read from the DNA. Here the sample spans 120,000 or so clones, around four fifths being singletons. The data stem from a study of cytomegalovirus exposure and HLA in healthy donors. Study findings and constraints: The likely explanation for a cluster of highly shared sequence variants was sequencing artifact. The presence/absence work took it that sequencing depth was about the same across donors.

This TCR was sampled from a man younger than 35 in good health and CMV-seropositive. The sample comprised PBMCs.

The CDR3 loop reads CASSQDRYQETQYF. CDR3 sequence (DNA): TGCGCCAGCAGCCAAGACCGGTACCAAGAGACCCAGTACTTC. The chain carries TRBV4-1 and TRBJ2-5; D gene uncertain. This CDR3 is 14 amino acids long. Germline CDR1 reads MGHRA; CDR2 reads YSYEKL. V dropped 0 bases and J dropped 0 bases, with 5 bases sitting between them.